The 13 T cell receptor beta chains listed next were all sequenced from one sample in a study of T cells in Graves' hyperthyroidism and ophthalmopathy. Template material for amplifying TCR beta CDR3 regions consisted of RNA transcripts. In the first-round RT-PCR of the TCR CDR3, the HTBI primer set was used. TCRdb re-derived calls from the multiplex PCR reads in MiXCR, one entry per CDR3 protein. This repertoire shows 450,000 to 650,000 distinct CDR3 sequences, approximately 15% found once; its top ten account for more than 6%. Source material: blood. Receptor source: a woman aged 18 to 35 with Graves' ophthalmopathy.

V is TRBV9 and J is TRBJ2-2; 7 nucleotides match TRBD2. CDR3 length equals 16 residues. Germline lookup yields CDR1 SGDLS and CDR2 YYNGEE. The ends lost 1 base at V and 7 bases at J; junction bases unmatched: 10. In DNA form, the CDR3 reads TGTGCCAGCAGCGTACGGGCTAGCGGAGCTAACGGGGAGCTGTTTTTT. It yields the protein CASSVRASGANGELFF.

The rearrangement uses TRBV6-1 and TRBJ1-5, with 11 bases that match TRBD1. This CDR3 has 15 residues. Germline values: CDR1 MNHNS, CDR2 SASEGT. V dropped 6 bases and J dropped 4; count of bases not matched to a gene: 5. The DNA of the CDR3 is TGTGCCAGCAGACGGACAGGGGGCCTAAATCAGCCCCAGCATTTT. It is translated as CASRRTGGLNQPQHF.

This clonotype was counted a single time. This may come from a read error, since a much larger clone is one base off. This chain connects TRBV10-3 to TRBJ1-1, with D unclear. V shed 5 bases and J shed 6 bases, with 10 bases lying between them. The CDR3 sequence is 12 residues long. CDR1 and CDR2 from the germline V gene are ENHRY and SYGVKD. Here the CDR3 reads CAISSITAEAFF. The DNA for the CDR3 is TGTGCCATCAGTTCGATTACAGCTGAAGCTTTCTTT.

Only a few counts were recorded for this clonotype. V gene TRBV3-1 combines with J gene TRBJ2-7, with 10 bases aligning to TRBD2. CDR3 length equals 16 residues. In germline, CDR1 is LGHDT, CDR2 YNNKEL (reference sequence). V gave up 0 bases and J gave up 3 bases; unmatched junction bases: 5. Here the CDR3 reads CASSQEGLAEIYEQYF. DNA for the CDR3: TGTGCCAGCAGCCAAGAAGGACTAGCGGAGATCTACGAGCAGTACTTC.

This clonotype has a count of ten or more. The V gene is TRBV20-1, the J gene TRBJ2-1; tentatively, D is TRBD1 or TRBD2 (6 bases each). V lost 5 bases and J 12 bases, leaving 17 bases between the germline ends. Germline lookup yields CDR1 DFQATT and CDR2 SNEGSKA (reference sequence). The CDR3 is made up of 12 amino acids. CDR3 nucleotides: TGCAGTGCTCCCCTTAGCGGAGGGGGGCAGTTCTTC. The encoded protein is CSAPLSGGGQFF.

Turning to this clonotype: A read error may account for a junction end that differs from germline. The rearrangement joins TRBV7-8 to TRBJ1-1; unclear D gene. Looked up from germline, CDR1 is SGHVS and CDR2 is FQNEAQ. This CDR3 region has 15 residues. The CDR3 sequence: CASSQVSLTDTEAFF. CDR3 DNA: TGCGCCAGCAGCCAAGTGAGCCTGACGGACACTGAAGCTTTCTTT.

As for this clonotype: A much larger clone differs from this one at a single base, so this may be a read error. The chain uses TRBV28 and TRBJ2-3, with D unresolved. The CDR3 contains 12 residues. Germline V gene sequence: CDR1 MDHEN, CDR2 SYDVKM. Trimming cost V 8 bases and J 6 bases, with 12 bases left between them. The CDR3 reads CASESPPDTQYF. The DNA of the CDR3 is TGTGCCAGCGAGTCTCCCCCGGATACGCAGTATTTT.

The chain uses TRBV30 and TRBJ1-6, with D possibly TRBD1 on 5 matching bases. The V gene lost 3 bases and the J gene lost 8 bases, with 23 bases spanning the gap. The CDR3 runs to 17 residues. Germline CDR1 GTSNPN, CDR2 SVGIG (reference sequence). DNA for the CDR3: TGTGCCTGGAGCCTGGGTAGGGTCGGGGCGCGGCATTCACCCCTCCACTTT. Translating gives CAWSLGRVGARHSPLHF.

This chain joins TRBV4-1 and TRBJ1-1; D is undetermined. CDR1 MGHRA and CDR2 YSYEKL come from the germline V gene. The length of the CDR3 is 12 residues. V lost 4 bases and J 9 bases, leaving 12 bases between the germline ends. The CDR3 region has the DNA TGCGCCAGCAGCCTCCTCGGCAGACAAGCTTTCTTT. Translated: CASSLLGRQAFF.

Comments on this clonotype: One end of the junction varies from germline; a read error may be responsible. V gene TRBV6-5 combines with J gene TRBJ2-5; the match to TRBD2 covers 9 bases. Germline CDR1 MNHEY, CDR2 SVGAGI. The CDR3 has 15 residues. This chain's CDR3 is CASSYSSGTKETQYF. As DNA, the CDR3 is TGCGCCAGCAGTTACTCTAGCGGGACGAAAGAGACCCAGTACTTC.

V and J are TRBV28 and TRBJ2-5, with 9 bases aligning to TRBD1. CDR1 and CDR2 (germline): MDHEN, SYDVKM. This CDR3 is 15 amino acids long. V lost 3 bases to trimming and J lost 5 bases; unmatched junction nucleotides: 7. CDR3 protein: CASSFPGQGMETQYF. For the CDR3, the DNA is TGTGCCAGCAGTTTCCCGGGACAGGGTATGGAGACCCAGTACTTC.

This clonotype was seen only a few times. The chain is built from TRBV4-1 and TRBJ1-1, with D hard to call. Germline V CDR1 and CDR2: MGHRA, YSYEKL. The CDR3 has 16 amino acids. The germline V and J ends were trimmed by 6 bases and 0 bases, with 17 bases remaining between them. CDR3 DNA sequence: TGCGCCAGCAGTCATCAGTCGGGCAGCCTGAACACTGAAGCTTTCTTT. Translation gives CASSHQSGSLNTEAFF.

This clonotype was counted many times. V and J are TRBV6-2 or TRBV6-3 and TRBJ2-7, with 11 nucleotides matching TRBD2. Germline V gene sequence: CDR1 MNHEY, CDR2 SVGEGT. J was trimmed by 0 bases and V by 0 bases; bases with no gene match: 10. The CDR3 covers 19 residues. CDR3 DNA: TGTGCCAGCAGTTACTCGGCGCGGCTAGCGGGGGGAAACTCCTACGAGCAGTACTTC. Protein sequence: CASSYSARLAGGNSYEQYF.